The 32 T cell receptor beta chains listed next were all sequenced from one sample in a study of early T cells in non-severe SARS-CoV-2 infection. One entry per CDR3 protein results from TCRdb running MiXCR on the 5' RACE reads. Of around 60,000 distinct CDR3 sequences listed, around 12% were seen once; the top ten hold 4% to 5%. Sequencing was performed on whole blood. Receptors originate from an adult who was a healthcare worker with PCR-confirmed SARS-CoV-2 infection or an uninfected control (not recorded which).

Only a few counts were recorded for this clonotype. The chain recombines TRBV9 with TRBJ2-3, with D possibly TRBD2 on 7 matching bases. Per germline, CDR1 SGDLS and CDR2 YYNGEE. Deletions cut 0 bases from V and 5 bases from J, with 13 bases between. The CDR3 has 15 residues. The CDR3 protein is CASSVDGGRRDTQYF. As DNA, the CDR3 is TGTGCCAGCAGCGTAGACGGGGGGCGGAGAGATACGCAGTATTTT.

This chain joins TRBV3-1 and TRBJ2-7; D remains unclear. Deletions cut 1 base from V and 7 bases from J, with 5 bases between. Germline loops: CDR1 LGHDT, CDR2 YNNKEL (reference sequence). CDR3 length equals 11 residues. Written as DNA, the CDR3 is TGTGCCAGCAGCCAAGCACATGAGCAGTACTTC. This gives the protein CASSQAHEQYF.

In its sample, this clonotype was seen a few times. This chain connects TRBV7-2 to TRBJ1-2; D ambiguous. The CDR3 totals 14 residues. CDR1 is SGHTA, CDR2 FQGNSA, per germline. With 0 bases removed from V and 4 bases from J, the gap between germline ends came to 9 bases. The CDR3 nucleotides are TGTGCCAGCAGCTTAGCGCCGGCAGCCTATGGCTACACCTTC. Amino acid sequence: CASSLAPAAYGYTF.

This chain connects TRBV14 to TRBJ2-1; 8 bases align to TRBD2. From germline, CDR1 is SGHDN and CDR2 FVKESK. V shed 1 base, J shed 8 bases, and the junction held 7 bases outside the gene matches. The CDR3 is 15 amino acids. The CDR3 coding sequence is TGTGCCAGCAGCCAAGTCGGCGGGGGGTCGGATGAGCAGTTCTTC. It specifies CASSQVGGGSDEQFF.

This clonotype is medium-sized by share. The CDR3 spells CSAARQEDYGYTF. CDR3 in DNA: TGCAGCGCAGCCCGACAGGAAGACTATGGCTACACCTTC. This chain connects TRBV29-1 to TRBJ1-2, with TRBD1 as a possible D gene (6 bases). The germline V and J ends were trimmed by 7 bases and 3 bases, with 15 bases remaining between them. The CDR3 is made up of 13 amino acids. The germline V gene has CDR1 SQVTM and CDR2 ANQGSEA.

The genes are TRBV20-1 and TRBJ1-1; possibly TRBD1 for D (5 bases). Germline CDR1 and CDR2: DFQATT and SNEGSKA (reference sequence). V shed 0 bases and J shed 2 bases, with 13 bases lying between them. The CDR3 is 15 residues long. The CDR3 loop is CSAREGVNLNTEAFF. The CDR3 DNA sequence: TGCAGTGCTAGAGAGGGGGTCAACCTAAACACTGAAGCTTTCTTT.

V and J are TRBV19 and TRBJ2-7, with TRBD2 matching 8 bases. This CDR3 spans 14 amino acids. Trimming removed 3 bases from V and 2 bases from J; junction bases left unmatched: 3. Per germline, CDR1 LNHDA and CDR2 SQIVND (reference sequence). The CDR3 DNA reads as TGTGCCAGTAGTATCAGACTAGCGACCTACGAGCAGTACTTC. Protein product: CASSIRLATYEQYF.

This clonotype was detected only a few times. The J gene is TRBJ2-1, the V gene TRBV4-2; possibly TRBD2 for D (5 bases). The CDR3 length is 13 residues. V was pared by 4 bases and J by 9 bases, with 13 bases between. Germline loops: CDR1 LGHNA, CDR2 YNFKEQ. CDR3 nucleotide sequence: TGTGCCAGCAGCCCCACTCTTCGGGGTGAGCAGTTCTTC. Protein product: CASSPTLRGEQFF.

This clonotype turned up a few times. This chain uses TRBV12-3 or TRBV12-4 with TRBJ2-7, with 11 positions matching TRBD1. The CDR3 loop spans 15 amino acids. The junction had 2 bases not matched to a gene; V was cut back by 0 bases and J by 4 bases. The CDR3 DNA reads TGTGCCAGCAGTTTAGCCGGGACAGGGGGTTACGAGCAGTACTTC. It encodes CASSLAGTGGYEQYF.

This clonotype occurred many times. The gene calls are TRBV6-2 or TRBV6-3 and TRBJ2-3; 7 bases match TRBD2. This CDR3 spans 15 amino acids. Trimming removed 7 bases from V and 2 bases from J; junction bases left unmatched: 9. Germline values: CDR1 MNHEY, CDR2 SVGEGT. CDR3 amino acids: CASIPSGVITDTQYF. As DNA, the CDR3 is TGTGCCAGCATTCCGAGCGGGGTCATCACAGATACGCAGTATTTT.

This sequence joins TRBV6-6 and TRBJ2-2; tentatively, D is TRBD2 (6 bases). The length of the CDR3 is 14 residues. CDR1 and CDR2 from the germline V gene are MNHNY and SVGAGI (reference sequence). Trimming took 4 bases from V and 2 from J, leaving 8 bases between them. CDR3 sequence: CASSSGDNTGELFF. The CDR3 coding sequence is TGTGCCAGCAGTTCGGGGGACAACACCGGGGAGCTGTTTTTT.

This clonotype was seen at least ten times. This chain connects TRBV19 to TRBJ2-1; D tentatively reads TRBD1 or TRBD2 (5 bases each). V was pared by 7 bases and J by 0 bases, with 13 bases between. The germline V gene encodes CDR1 LNHDA and CDR2 SQIVND (reference sequence). There are 15 residues in the CDR3. The CDR3 loop is CASIGDPSSYNEQFF. The CDR3 nucleotides are TGTGCCAGTATTGGGGACCCGAGCTCCTACAATGAGCAGTTCTTC.

The chain has TRBV7-8 and TRBJ1-1; 7 positions agree with TRBD1. Per the germline V gene, CDR1 is SGHVS and CDR2 is FQNEAQ. The CDR3 covers 14 residues. J lost 1 base, V lost 1 base, and 0 bases had no gene match. Written as DNA, the CDR3 is TGTGCCAGCAGCTTAGACAGGGGGAACACTGAAGCTTTCTTT. It yields the protein CASSLDRGNTEAFF.

This clonotype was seen a handful of times. The V and J genes are TRBV19 and TRBJ2-5; possibly TRBD1 or TRBD2 for D (5 bases each). Trimming left V 3 bases short and J 2 bases short, with 13 bases between. CDR3 length: 15 residues. The germline gives CDR1 LNHDA, CDR2 SQIVND (reference sequence). The CDR3 DNA follows: TGTGCCAGTAGTATTGCAGGGACCAGTCAAGAGACCCAGTACTTC. It yields the protein CASSIAGTSQETQYF.

This clonotype was counted a few times. V usage is TRBV6-6 and J usage is TRBJ1-1; D unclear. The ends were cut back, 10 bases at V and 7 bases at J, with 13 bases in the middle. CDR3 size: 11 residues. Germline CDR1 reads MNHNY; CDR2 reads SVGAGI (reference sequence). This chain's CDR3 is CATSLVFEAFF. CDR3 sequence (DNA): TGTGCCACCTCCCTAGTATTTGAAGCTTTCTTT.

This chain connects TRBV10-2 to TRBJ2-3; 7 nucleotides align to TRBD2. V trimming: 3 bases; J trimming: 5 bases; junction bases outside the gene matches: 8. The CDR3 length is 15 residues. Germline V lookup: CDR1 WSHSY, CDR2 SAAADI. CDR3 DNA: TGCGCCAGCAGTGATGCCGGGGGGAAGGGAGATACGCAGTATTTT. Translating it yields CASSDAGGKGDTQYF.

V usage is TRBV6-5 and J usage is TRBJ2-1, with TRBD2 as a possible D gene (6 bases). Germline assignment: CDR1 MNHEY and CDR2 SVGAGI. The CDR3 contains 16 residues. The germline V and J ends were trimmed by 0 bases and 6 bases, with 15 bases remaining between them. The CDR3 is CASSYSHRGSSNEQFF. The CDR3 DNA reads TGTGCCAGCAGTTACTCCCACCGGGGGTCATCCAATGAGCAGTTCTTC.

This clonotype was counted at least ten times. The chain has TRBV20-1 and TRBJ2-4; either TRBD1 or TRBD2 may fit D (7 bases each). This CDR3 comprises 13 residues. V lost 6 bases to trimming and J lost 7 bases, with 16 bases between them. Germline V gene lookup returns CDR1 DFQATT and CDR2 SNEGSKA (reference sequence). CDR3 protein: CSAEQGRANIQYF. The CDR3 nucleotides are TGCAGTGCGGAACAGGGGAGGGCTAACATTCAGTACTTC.

A single count supports this clonotype. The CDR3 nucleotides are TGCAGCGTTGTCGTCACTCGGGATGAAAAACTGTTTTTT. It is translated as CSVVVTRDEKLFF. The chain combines TRBV29-1 with TRBJ1-4, with no clear D. From germline, CDR1 is SQVTM and CDR2 ANQGSEA. The CDR3 is 13 amino acids. Trimming shortened V by 4 bases and J by 6 bases, and 12 bases separated the two germline ends. The whole variable domain, remainder taken from reference TRBV29-1 and TRBJ1-4, is SAVISQKPSRDICQRGTSLTIQCQVDSQVTMMFWYRQQPGQSLTLIATANQGSEATYESGFVIDKFPISRPNLTFSTLTVSNMSPEDSSIYLCSVVVTRDEKLFFGSGTQLSVL.

The sample holds a few counts of this clonotype. The chain couples TRBV20-1 to TRBJ1-1; TRBD1 matches 8 bases. Germline loops: CDR1 DFQATT, CDR2 SNEGSKA (reference sequence). This CDR3 is built from 20 residues. V lost 2 bases, J lost 0 bases, and 20 bases stayed unmatched. The CDR3 protein is CSARSRIGAGGSRLNTEAFF. In DNA form, the CDR3 reads TGCAGTGCTAGATCCCGAATCGGGGCAGGGGGCTCGCGACTGAACACTGAAGCTTTCTTT.

In its sample, this clonotype was seen once. Possible read error: a much larger clone is one base away. This chain links TRBV19 with TRBJ1-2; no clear D. The CDR3 is 14 residues long. Germline V CDR1 and CDR2: LNHDA, SQIVND (reference sequence). CDR3 amino acids: CASSITGINYDYTF. As DNA, the CDR3 is TGTGCCAGTAGTATTACGGGAATTAACTATGACTACACCTTC.

The sample holds many counts of this clonotype. This chain uses TRBV11-2 with TRBJ1-5; D is perhaps TRBD1 (5 bases). V lost 1 base and J lost 7, with 11 bases in between. CDR3 length equals 14 residues. Germline lookup yields CDR1 SGHAT and CDR2 FQNNGV. CDR3: CASSLGGGRQPQHF. The CDR3 region has the DNA TGTGCCAGCAGCTTAGGGGGCGGTCGACAGCCCCAGCATTTT.

This clonotype was picked up many times. This sequence joins TRBV6-6 and TRBJ1-2; the match to TRBD1 covers 8 bases. The CDR3 sequence is 16 residues long. V trimming: 7 bases; J trimming: 8 bases; junction bases outside the gene matches: 18. CDR1 and CDR2 from the germline V gene are MNHNY and SVGAGI (reference sequence). The CDR3, as DNA: TGTGCCAGCACCCTCCAACCCTCAGGGGGCGATGAGGGCTACACCTTC. Translation gives CASTLQPSGGDEGYTF.

This clonotype was seen many times. The gene calls are TRBV14 and TRBJ2-5, with TRBD2 matching over 13 bases. V was clipped by 0 bases and J by 1 base; unmatched bases: 11. Germline CDR1 reads SGHDN; CDR2 reads FVKESK. This CDR3 is built from 20 residues. The CDR3 coding sequence is TGTGCCAGCAGCCAAGACGGGACTAGCGGGGCCTCGTGGGCCCAAGAGACCCAGTACTTC. This translates into CASSQDGTSGASWAQETQYF.

The rearrangement links TRBV7-9 to TRBJ2-1, with a possible D match to TRBD1 (5 bases). Trimming took 2 bases from V and 4 from J, leaving 9 bases between them. The CDR3 has 14 amino acids. CDR1 is SEHNR and CDR2 is FQNEAQ in the germline V gene (reference sequence). CDR3 nucleotide sequence: TGTGCCAGCAGCTTACCAGGGCGGTACAATGAGCAGTTCTTC. Translated: CASSLPGRYNEQFF.

In its sample, this clonotype was seen a few times. The rearrangement uses TRBV5-4 and TRBJ2-1; D gene uncertain. Germline V gene sequence: CDR1 SGHNT, CDR2 YYREEE (reference sequence). V was cut by 0 bases and J by 8 bases, with 15 bases left in between. CDR3 length: 15 residues. The CDR3 region has the DNA TGTGCCAGCAGCTTGGATAGGTCGGCAATCCATGAGCAGTTCTTC. Encoded protein: CASSLDRSAIHEQFF.

There are a few counts of this clonotype. The chain uses TRBV9 and TRBJ2-1; 7 positions agree with TRBD2. From germline, CDR1 is SGDLS and CDR2 YYNGEE. This CDR3 comprises 15 residues. V shed 0 bases and J 3 bases; nucleotides not matched to a gene: 3. DNA of the CDR3: TGTGCCAGCAGCGTAGCTACGGGGGGCTACAATGAGCAGTTCTTC. It translates to CASSVATGGYNEQFF.

The rearrangement uses TRBV7-4 and TRBJ2-3; the D gene is possibly TRBD2 (5 bases). The CDR3 is 15 residues long. CDR1 is SGHVT, CDR2 SQSDAQ, per germline. The V gene lost 2 bases and the J gene lost 2 bases, with 11 bases spanning the gap. CDR3 sequence (DNA): TGTGCCAGCAGCTTACCCGGGGTGGACACAGATACGCAGTATTTT. Encoded protein: CASSLPGVDTDTQYF.

There are a few counts of this clonotype. The V gene is TRBV5-1, the J gene TRBJ1-2; D gene unclear. V shed 4 bases and J shed 4 bases, with 8 bases lying between them. In germline, CDR1 is SGHRS, CDR2 YFSETQ. The CDR3 length is 12 residues. CDR3 in DNA: TGCGCCAGCAGCACACAGAGCTATGGCTACACCTTC. This translates into CASSTQSYGYTF.

This clonotype has only a few counts. The DNA of the CDR3 is TGTGCCAGCAGTTTCACAGGGGGCTCTGGAAACACCATATATTTT. Translated: CASSFTGGSGNTIYF. V and J are TRBV7-9 and TRBJ1-3, with 8 bases lining up with TRBD1. There are 15 residues in the CDR3. From germline, CDR1 is SEHNR and CDR2 FQNEAQ (reference sequence). J lost 0 bases, V lost 6 bases, and 4 bases had no gene match. Full variable domain (missing parts from reference TRBV7-9 and TRBJ1-3): DTGVSQNPRHKITKRGQNVTFRCDPISEHNRLYWYRQTLGQGPEFLTYFQNEAQLEKSRLLSDRFSAERPKGSFSTLEIQRTEQGDSAMYLCASSFTGGSGNTIYFGEGSWLTVV.

This clonotype was found a few times. The chain uses TRBV5-1 and TRBJ1-2; D is unresolved. Trimming cost V 0 bases and J 3 bases, with 9 bases left between them. The CDR3 contains 14 residues. From germline, CDR1 is SGHRS and CDR2 YFSETQ. The CDR3 is CASSLEGFDYGYTF. CDR3 DNA sequence: TGCGCCAGCAGCTTGGAGGGTTTTGACTATGGCTACACCTTC.

The rearrangement uses TRBV5-1 and TRBJ2-7, with 11 bases that match TRBD2. With V trimmed by 5 bases and J by 2 bases, 6 bases remained unmatched. CDR3 length: 15 amino acids. Germline CDR1 SGHRS, CDR2 YFSETQ. The CDR3 coding sequence is TGCGCCAGCAGACTTACTAGCGGGGGCGCCTACGAGCAGTACTTC. It yields the protein CASRLTSGGAYEQYF. The entire variable domain, with the rest obtained from reference TRBV5-1 and TRBJ2-7, is as follows: KAGVTQTPRYLIKTRGQQVTLSCSPISGHRSVSWYQQTPGQGLQFLFEYFSETQRNKGNFPGRFSGRQFSNSRSEMNVSTLELGDSALYLCASRLTSGGAYEQYFGPGTRLTVT.